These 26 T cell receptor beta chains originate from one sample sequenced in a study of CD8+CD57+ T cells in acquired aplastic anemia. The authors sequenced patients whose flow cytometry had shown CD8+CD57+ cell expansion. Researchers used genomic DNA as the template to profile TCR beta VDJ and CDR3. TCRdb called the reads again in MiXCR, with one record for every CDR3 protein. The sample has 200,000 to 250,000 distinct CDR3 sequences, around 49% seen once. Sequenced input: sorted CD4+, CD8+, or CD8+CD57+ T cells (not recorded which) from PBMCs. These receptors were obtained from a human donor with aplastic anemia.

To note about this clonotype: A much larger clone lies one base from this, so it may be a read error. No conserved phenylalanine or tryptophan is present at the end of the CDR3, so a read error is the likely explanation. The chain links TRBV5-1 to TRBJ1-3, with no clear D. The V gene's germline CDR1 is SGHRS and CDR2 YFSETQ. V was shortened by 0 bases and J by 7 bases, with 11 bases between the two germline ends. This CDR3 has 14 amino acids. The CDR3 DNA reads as TGCGCCAGCAGCTTGGGGACTGGACGGAACACCATATATTCT. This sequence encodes CASSLGTGRNTIYS.

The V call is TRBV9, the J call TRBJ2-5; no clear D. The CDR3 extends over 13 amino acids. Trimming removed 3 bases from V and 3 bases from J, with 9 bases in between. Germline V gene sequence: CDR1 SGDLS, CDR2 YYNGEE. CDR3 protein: CASSAKSKETQYF. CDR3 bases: TGTGCCAGCAGCGCTAAATCGAAAGAGACCCAGTACTTC.

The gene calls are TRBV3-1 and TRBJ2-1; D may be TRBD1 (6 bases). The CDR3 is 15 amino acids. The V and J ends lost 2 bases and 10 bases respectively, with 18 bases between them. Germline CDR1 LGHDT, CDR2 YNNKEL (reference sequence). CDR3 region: CASSQRVGAGGEQFF. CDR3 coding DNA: TGTGCCAGCAGCCAAAGAGTGGGGGCTGGGGGCGAGCAGTTCTTC.

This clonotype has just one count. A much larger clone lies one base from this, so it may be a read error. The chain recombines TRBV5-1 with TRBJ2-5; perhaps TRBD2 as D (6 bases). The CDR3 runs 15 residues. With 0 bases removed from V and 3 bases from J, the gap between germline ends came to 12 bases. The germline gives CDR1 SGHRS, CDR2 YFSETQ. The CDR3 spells CASSLGPAGKETQYF. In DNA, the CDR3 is TGCGCCAGCAGCTTGGGACCAGCGGGCAAAGAGACCCAGTACTTC.

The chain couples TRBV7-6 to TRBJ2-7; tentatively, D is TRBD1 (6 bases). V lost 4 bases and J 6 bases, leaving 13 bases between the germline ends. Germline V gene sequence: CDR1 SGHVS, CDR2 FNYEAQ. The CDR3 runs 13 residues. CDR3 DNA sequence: TGTGCCAGCAGCTCAATGGGGGCAAGCGAGCAGTACTTC. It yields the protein CASSSMGASEQYF.

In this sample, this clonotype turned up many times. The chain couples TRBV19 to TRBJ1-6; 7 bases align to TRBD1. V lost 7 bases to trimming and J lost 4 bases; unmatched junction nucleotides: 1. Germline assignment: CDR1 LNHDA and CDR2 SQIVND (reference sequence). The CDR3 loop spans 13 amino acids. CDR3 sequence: CASMGQYNSPLHF. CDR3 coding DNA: TGTGCCAGTATGGGACAGTATAATTCACCCCTCCACTTT.

CDR3 DNA: TGTGCCAGTAGCCTGACAGCCTCGGGCCTGCGAGGCTACACCTTC. Translation gives CASSLTASGLRGYTF. This chain joins TRBV19 and TRBJ1-2; a weak D match, TRBD1 (5 bases). The CDR3 contains 15 residues. Trimming left V 6 bases short and J 8 bases short, with 22 bases between. Germline V gene lookup returns CDR1 LNHDA and CDR2 SQIVND (reference sequence).

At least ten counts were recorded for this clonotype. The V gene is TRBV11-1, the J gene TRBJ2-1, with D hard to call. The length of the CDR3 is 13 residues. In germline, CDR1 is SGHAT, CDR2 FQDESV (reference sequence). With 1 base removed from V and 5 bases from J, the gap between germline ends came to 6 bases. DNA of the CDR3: TGTGCCAGCAGCTTAGGTGATAACAATGAGCAGTTCTTC. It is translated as CASSLGDNNEQFF. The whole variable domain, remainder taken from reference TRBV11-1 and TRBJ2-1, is EAEVAQSPRYKITEKSQAVAFWCDPISGHATLYWYRQILGQGPELLVQFQDESVVDDSQLPKDRFSAERLKGVDSTLKIQPAELGDSAMYLCASSLGDNNEQFFGPGTRLTVL.

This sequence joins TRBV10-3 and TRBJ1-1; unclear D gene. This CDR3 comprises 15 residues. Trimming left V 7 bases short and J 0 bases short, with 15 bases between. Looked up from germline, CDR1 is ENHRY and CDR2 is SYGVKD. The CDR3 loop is CAINDGERLNTEAFF. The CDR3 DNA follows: TGTGCCATCAACGACGGGGAAAGACTGAACACTGAAGCTTTCTTT.

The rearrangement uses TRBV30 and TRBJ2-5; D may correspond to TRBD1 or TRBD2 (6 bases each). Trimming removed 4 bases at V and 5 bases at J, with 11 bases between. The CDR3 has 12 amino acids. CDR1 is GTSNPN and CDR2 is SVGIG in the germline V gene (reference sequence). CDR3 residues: CAWIGGGETQYF. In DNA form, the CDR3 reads TGTGCCTGGATAGGAGGGGGTGAGACCCAGTACTTC.

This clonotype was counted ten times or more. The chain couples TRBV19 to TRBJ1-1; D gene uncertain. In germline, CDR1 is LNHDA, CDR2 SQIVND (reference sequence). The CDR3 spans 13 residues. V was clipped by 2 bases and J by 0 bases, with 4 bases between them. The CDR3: CASSINVNTEAFF. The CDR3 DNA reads TGTGCCAGTAGTATAAATGTGAACACTGAAGCTTTCTTT.

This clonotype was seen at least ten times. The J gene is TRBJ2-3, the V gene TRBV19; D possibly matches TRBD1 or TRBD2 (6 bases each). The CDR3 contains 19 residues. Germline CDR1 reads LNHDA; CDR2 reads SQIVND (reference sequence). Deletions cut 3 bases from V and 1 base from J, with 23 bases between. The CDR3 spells CASSIFSRSGAVGTDTQYF. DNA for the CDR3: TGTGCCAGTAGTATTTTTTCACGGTCGGGGGCCGTCGGCACAGATACGCAGTATTTT.

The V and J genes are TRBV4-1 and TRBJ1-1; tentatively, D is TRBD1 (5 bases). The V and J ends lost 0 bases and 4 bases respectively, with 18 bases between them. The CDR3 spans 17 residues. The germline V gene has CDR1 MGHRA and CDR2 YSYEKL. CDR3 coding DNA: TGCGCCAGCAGCCAAGAGCGGGGGGGTTCGAGGAGCACTGAAGCTTTCTTT. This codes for CASSQERGGSRSTEAFF.

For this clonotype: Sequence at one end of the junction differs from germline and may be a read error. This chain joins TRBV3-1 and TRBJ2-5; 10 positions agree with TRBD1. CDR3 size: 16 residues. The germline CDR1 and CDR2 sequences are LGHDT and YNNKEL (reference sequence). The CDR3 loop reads CASGQESRTGGKAQYF. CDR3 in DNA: TGTGCCAGCGGCCAAGAATCCCGGACAGGGGGTAAGGCCCAGTACTTC.

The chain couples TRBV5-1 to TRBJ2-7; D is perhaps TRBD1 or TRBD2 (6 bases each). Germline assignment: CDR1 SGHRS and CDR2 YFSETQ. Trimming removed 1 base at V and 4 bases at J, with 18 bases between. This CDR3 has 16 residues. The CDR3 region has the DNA TGCGCCAGCAGCTTGAGGGAGGAGACAGGTTCTTACGAGCAGTACTTC. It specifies CASSLREETGSYEQYF. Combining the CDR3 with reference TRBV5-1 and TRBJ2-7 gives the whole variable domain KAGVTQTPRYLIKTRGQQVTLSCSPISGHRSVSWYQQTPGQGLQFLFEYFSETQRNKGNFPGRFSGRQFSNSRSEMNVSTLELGDSALYLCASSLREETGSYEQYFGPGTRLTVT.

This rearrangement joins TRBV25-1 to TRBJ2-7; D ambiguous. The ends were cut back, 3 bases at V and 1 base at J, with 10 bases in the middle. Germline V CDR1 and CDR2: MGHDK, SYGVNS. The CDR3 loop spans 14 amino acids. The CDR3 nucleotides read TGTGCCAGCAGTGATGGGGTCAGTTCCTACGAGCAGTACTTC. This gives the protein CASSDGVSSYEQYF.

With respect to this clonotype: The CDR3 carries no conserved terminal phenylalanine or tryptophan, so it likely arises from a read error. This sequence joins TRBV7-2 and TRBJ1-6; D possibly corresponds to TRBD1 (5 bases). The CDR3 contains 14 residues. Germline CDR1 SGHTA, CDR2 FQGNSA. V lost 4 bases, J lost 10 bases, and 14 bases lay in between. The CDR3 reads CASSWGSFGSPLHL. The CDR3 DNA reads TGTGCCAGCAGCTGGGGCAGTTTTGGATCACCCCTCCACCTT.

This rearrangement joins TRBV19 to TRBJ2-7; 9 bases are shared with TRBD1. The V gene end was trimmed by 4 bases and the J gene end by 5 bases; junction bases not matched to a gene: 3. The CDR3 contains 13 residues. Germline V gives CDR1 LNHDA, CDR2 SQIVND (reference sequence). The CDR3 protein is CASSTGQGNEQYF. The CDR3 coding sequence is TGTGCCAGTAGTACGGGACAGGGAAACGAGCAGTACTTC.

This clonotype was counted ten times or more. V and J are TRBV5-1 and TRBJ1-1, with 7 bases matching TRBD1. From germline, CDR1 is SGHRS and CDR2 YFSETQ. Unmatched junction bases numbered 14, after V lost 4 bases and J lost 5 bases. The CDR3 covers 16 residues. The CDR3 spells CASSGTAESLVTEAFF. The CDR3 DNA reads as TGCGCCAGCAGCGGGACAGCAGAATCGCTAGTGACTGAAGCTTTCTTT.

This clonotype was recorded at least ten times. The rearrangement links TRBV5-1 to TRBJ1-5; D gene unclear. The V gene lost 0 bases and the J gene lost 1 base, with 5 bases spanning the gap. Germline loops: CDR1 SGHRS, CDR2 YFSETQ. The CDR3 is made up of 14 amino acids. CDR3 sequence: CASSLAGSNQPQHF. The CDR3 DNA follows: TGCGCCAGCAGCTTGGCTGGGAGCAATCAGCCCCAGCATTTT. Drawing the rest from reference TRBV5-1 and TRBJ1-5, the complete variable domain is KAGVTQTPRYLIKTRGQQVTLSCSPISGHRSVSWYQQTPGQGLQFLFEYFSETQRNKGNFPGRFSGRQFSNSRSEMNVSTLELGDSALYLCASSLAGSNQPQHFGDGTRLSIL.

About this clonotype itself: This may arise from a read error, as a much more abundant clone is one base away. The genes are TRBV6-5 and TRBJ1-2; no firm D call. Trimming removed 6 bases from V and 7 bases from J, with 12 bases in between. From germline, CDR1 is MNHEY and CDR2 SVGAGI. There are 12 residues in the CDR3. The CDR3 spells CASSPGASGYTF. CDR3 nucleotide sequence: TGTGCCAGCAGCCCGGGCGCGAGTGGCTACACCTTC.

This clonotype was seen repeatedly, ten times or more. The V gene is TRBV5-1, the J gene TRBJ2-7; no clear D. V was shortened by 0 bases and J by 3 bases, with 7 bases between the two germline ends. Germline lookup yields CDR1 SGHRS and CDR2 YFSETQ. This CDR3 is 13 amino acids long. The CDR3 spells CASSLVEDYEQYF. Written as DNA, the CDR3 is TGCGCCAGCAGCTTGGTAGAAGACTACGAGCAGTACTTC.

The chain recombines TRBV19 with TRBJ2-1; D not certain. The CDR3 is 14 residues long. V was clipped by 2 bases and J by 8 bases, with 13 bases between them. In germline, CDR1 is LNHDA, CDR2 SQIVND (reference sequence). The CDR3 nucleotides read TGTGCCAGTAGTATAAGGCGAGAGAGCCATGAGCAGTTCTTC. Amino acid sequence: CASSIRRESHEQFF. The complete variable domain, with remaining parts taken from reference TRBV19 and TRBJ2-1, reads DGGITQSPKYLFRKEGQNVTLSCEQNLNHDAMYWYRQDPGQGLRLIYYSQIVNDFQKGDIAEGYSVSREKKESFPLTVTSAQKNPTAFYLCASSIRRESHEQFFGPGTRLTVL.

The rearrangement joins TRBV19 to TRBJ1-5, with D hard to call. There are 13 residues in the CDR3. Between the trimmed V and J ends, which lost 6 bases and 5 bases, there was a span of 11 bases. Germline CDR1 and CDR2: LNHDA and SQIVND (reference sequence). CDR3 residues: CASRTVGDQPQHF. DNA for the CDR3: TGTGCCAGTAGGACGGTCGGCGATCAGCCCCAGCATTTT.

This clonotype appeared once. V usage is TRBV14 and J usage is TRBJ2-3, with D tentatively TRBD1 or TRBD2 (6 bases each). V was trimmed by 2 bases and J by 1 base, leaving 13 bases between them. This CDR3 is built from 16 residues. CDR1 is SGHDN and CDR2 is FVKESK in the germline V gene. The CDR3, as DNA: TGTGCCAGCAGCCAATGGTTCGGGGGCGGCACAGATACGCAGTATTTT. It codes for CASSQWFGGGTDTQYF.

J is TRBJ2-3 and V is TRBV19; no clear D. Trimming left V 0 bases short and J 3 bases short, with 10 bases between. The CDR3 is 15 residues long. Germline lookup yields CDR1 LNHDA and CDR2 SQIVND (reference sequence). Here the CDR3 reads CASSIDLKDTDTQYF. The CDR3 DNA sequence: TGTGCCAGTAGTATAGATCTGAAAGATACAGATACGCAGTATTTT.